This T cell receptor (beta chain) was identified in a study of PD-1 blockade in classical Hodgkin lymphoma. Study-wide context: A 3 mg/kg intravenous dose of nivolumab was received by patients every 2 weeks.

Specified time point: cycle 4 day 1 (C4D1), after five to seven weeks of nivolumab. Every patient relapsed after autologous stem cell transplantation, and brentuximab vedotin exposure varied. This table comes from immunoSEQ multiplex PCR, and its TCRdb copy is limited to in-frame clones, with some not included. The table shows just under 20,000 clones, with more than 75% occurring only once. The material was peripheral blood mononuclear cells (PBMCs), obtained before the fourth cycle of nivolumab. The clonotype comes from a human donor with classical Hodgkin lymphoma.

CDR3 bases: TGTGCCAGCAGCTTAGGTGCGGGAGGGCCGACAAACCAAGAGACCCAGTACTTC. It encodes CASSLGAGGPTNQETQYF. The chain links TRBV11-1 to TRBJ2-5; 9 positions match TRBD2. Trimming at V came to 1 base and at J to 0 bases, leaving 9 bases not matched to a gene. Looked up from germline, CDR1 is SGHAT and CDR2 is FQDESV (reference sequence). The CDR3 runs to 18 residues.